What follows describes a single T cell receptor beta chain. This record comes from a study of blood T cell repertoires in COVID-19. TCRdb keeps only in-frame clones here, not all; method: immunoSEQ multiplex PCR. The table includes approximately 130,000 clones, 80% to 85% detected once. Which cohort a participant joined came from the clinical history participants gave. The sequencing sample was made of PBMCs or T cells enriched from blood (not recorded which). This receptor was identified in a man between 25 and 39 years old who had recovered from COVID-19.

CDR3 residues: CASTWDRELGNTIYF. CDR3 in DNA: TGTGCCAGTACCTGGGACAGGGAGTTGGGAAACACCATATATTTT. This rearrangement joins TRBV19 to TRBJ1-3; 9 bases align to TRBD1. Germline V gene lookup returns CDR1 LNHDA and CDR2 SQIVND (reference sequence). V was clipped by 7 bases and J by 4 bases; unmatched bases: 8. There are 15 residues in the CDR3.